This TCR beta chain was retrieved from a study of blood T cell repertoires in COVID-19. Across the study: The United States, Italy and Spain provided the acute and convalescent COVID-19 samples. In each case, the material was cDNA or gDNA derived from T cells, B-cell-depleted T cells, or PBMCs.

As concerns this clone: The same CDR3 can be traced to other DNA sequences in this sample.

This CDR3 region has 12 residues. V was clipped by 1 base and J by 7 bases, with 4 bases between them. CDR1 is LGHDT, CDR2 YNNKEL, per germline (reference sequence). How the authors handled the data: Reference gene primer amplification gave estimated nucleated cell counts. Sequencing used immunoSEQ multiplex PCR; TCRdb keeps in-frame clones, though not all of them. V, J and clone size are those of that table, while D and trimming were read from the DNA. The data hold around 300,000 clones, with 70% to 90% observed a single time. Sequencing was performed on peripheral blood. This TCR was recovered from a woman aged 45 to 65 with active or convalescent COVID-19. The chain joins TRBV3-1 (or the pseudogene TRBV3-2) to TRBJ2-2; no reliable D call. The CDR3 sequence is CASSQAHGELFF. The CDR3 nucleotides read TGTGCCAGCAGCCAAGCCCACGGGGAGCTGTTTTTT.